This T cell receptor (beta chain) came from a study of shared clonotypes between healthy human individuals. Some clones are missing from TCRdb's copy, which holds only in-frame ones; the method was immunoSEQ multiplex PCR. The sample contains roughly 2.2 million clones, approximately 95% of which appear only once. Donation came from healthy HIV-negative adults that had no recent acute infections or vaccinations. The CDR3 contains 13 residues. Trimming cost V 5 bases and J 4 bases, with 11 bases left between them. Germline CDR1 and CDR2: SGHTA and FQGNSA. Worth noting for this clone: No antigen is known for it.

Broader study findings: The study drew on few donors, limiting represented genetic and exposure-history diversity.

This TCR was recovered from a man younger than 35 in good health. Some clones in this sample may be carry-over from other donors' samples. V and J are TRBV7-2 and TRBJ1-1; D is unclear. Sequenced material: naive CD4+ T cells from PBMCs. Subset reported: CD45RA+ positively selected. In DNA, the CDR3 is TGTGCCAGCAGCCGAGCTCGAAGCACTGAAGCTTTCTTT. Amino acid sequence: CASSRARSTEAFF.